Sequencing of this T cell receptor (beta chain) was carried out in a study of T cell changes during pregnancy in multiple sclerosis. TCRdb's copy holds only in-frame clones and misses some; the assay was immunoSEQ multiplex PCR. The sample gives about 93,000 clones, over 80% of which show up once; around 2% is in the top ten. The CDR3 is 12 residues long. Germline CDR1 reads SGHTS; CDR2 reads YDEGEE. The V end was cut by 1 base, the J end by 5 bases, with 6 bases between. The TCR comes from a female donor with multiple sclerosis, enrolled in a pregnancy study. The chain recombines TRBV5-8 with TRBJ1-2; D unclear. Sequencing was performed on peripheral blood, taken after pregnancy. The DNA of the CDR3 is TGTGCCAGCAGCTTGAAACGGTATGGCTACACCTTC. Translation gives CASSLKRYGYTF.